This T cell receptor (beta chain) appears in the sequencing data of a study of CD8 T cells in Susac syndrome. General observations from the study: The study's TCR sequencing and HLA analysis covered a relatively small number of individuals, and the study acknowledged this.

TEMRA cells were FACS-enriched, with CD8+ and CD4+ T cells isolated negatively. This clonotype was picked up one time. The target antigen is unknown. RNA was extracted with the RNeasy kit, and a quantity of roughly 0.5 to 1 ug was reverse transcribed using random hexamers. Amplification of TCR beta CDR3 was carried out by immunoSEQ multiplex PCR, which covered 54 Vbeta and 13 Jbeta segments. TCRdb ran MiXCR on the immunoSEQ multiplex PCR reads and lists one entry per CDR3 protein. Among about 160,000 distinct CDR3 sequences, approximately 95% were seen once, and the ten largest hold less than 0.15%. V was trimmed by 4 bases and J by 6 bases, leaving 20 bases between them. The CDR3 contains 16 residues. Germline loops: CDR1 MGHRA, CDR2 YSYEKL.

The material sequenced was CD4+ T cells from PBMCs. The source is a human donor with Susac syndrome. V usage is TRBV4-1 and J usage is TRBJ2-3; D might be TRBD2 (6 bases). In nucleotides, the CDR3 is TGCGCCAGCAGCCCTCTTACGCCGGGGGTGGCGGATACGCAGTATTTT. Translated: CASSPLTPGVADTQYF.